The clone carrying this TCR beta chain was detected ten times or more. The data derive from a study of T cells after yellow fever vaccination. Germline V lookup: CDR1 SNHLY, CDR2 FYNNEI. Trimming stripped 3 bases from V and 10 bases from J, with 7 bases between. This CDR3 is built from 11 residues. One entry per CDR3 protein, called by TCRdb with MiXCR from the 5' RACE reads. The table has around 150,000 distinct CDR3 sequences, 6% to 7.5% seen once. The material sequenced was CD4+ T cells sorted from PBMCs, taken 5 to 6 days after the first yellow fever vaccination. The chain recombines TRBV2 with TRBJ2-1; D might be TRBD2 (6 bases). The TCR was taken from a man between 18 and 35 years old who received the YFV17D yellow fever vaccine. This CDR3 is CASSEAGEQFF. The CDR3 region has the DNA TGTGCCAGCAGTGAGGCGGGGGAGCAGTTCTTC.